This T cell receptor beta chain was retrieved from a study of blood T cell repertoires in COVID-19. The assay was immunoSEQ multiplex PCR, and TCRdb's table has in-frame clones only and misses some. Of over 150,000 clones in the sample, roughly 80% are singletons; the top ten hold approximately 3%. V lost 4 bases to trimming and J lost 0 bases, with 10 bases between them. The CDR3 is made up of 16 amino acids. The V gene's germline CDR1 is KGHSH and CDR2 LQKENI. This chain joins TRBV18 and TRBJ2-6, with a weak D call TRBD2 (5 bases). The specimen was PBMCs or T cells enriched from blood (not recorded which). The origin of this receptor is a woman aged 25-40 years who had recovered from COVID-19. The CDR3 coding sequence is TGTGCCAGCTCACTAGCGATCACCTCTGGGGCCAACGTCCTGACTTTC. Encoded protein: CASSLAITSGANVLTF.